This TCR beta chain was found in a study of shared clonotypes between healthy human individuals. Study observations and caveats: Richness estimates generally favored naive over memory subsets.

Naive CD8 cells lacked CD45RO, underwent positive selection for CCR7 and left out terminally differentiated effector memory CD45RA+ cells. V gave up 1 base and J gave up 2 bases; unmatched junction bases: 14. Germline V gene lookup returns CDR1 LGHNA and CDR2 YSLEER. The CDR3 is made up of 18 amino acids. Measured with immunoSEQ multiplex PCR; TCRdb has only the in-frame clones, and not every one. The repertoire consists of some 2 million clones, with around 96% occurring once and the leading ten covering around 1.1%. As for this clone: No antigen is known for it.

This TCR was sampled from a man aged 18 to 35 in good health. The sequenced material came from naive CD8+ T cells sorted from blood. The V call is TRBV4-3, the J call TRBJ2-7; the match to TRBD2 covers 7 bases. CDR3 bases: TGCGCCAGCAGCCAAGCGTTAGGGGAGGGGCCCTTTACCTACGAGCAGTACTTC. This encodes CASSQALGEGPFTYEQYF.